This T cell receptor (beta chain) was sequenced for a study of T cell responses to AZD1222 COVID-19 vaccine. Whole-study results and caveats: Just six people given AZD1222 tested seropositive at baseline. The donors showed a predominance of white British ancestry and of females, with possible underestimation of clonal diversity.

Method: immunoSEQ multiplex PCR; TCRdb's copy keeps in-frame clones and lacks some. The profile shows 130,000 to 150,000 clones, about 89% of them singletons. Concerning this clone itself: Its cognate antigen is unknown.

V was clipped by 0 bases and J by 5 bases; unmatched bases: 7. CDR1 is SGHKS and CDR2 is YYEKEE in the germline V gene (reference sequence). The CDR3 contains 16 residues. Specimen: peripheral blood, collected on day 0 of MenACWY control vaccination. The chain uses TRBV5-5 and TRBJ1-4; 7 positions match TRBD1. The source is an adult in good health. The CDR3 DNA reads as TGTGCCAGCAGCTTGGAGGTCAGGGGGATGAATGAAAAACTGTTTTTT. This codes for CASSLEVRGMNEKLFF.